The 12 T cell receptor beta chains given below trace back to one sample, sequenced in a study of T cell repertoires in cytomegalovirus infection. Via MiXCR, TCRdb re-called the reads, giving one row per CDR3 protein. Of roughly 240,000 distinct CDR3 sequences in the sample, about 5.9% were seen once. What was sequenced was PBMCs. The receptors shown here come from a human donor in good health (CMV status not recorded). Some clones in this sample may be carry-over from other donors' samples.

This clonotype has at least ten counts. This chain connects TRBV20-1 to TRBJ2-6; 7 bases fit TRBD1. Trimming at V came to 5 bases and at J to 1 base, leaving 2 bases not matched to a gene. The CDR3 sequence is 14 residues long. Germline CDR1 DFQATT, CDR2 SNEGSKA (reference sequence). The CDR3 DNA follows: TGCAGTGCTGACAGGGTGTCTGGGGCCAACGTCCTGACTTTC. Its protein product is CSADRVSGANVLTF.

This clonotype turned up a few times. This rearrangement joins TRBV7-6 to TRBJ1-1; weak D call: TRBD1 (5 bases). This CDR3 comprises 14 residues. V lost 0 bases to trimming and J lost 4 bases, with 9 bases between them. From germline, CDR1 is SGHVS and CDR2 FNYEAQ. The CDR3 is CASSLAVRGTEAFF. The CDR3 bases are TGTGCCAGCAGCTTAGCAGTGAGGGGCACTGAAGCTTTCTTT.

The V call is TRBV2, the J call TRBJ1-5, with D unresolved. CDR1 and CDR2 (germline): SNHLY, FYNNEI. Trimming left V 1 base short and J 1 base short, with 11 bases between. This CDR3 has 16 amino acids. The CDR3 loop is CASSEGRGSSNQPQHF. In nucleotides, the CDR3 is TGTGCCAGCAGTGAAGGCCGTGGGTCGAGCAATCAGCCCCAGCATTTT.

This clonotype has at least ten counts. In DNA, the CDR3 is TGTGCCAGCAGCGGAGGACGCGACGAGCAGTACTTC. Its protein product is CASSGGRDEQYF. The rearrangement uses TRBV7-8 and TRBJ2-7; maybe TRBD2 (5 bases). This CDR3 comprises 12 residues. Trimming pared 5 bases from V and 5 bases from J, leaving 10 bases between. Germline CDR1 SGHVS, CDR2 FQNEAQ.

This clonotype was detected many times. The V and J genes are TRBV23-1 and TRBJ1-5; D call uncertain. TRBV23-1 is annotated as an ORF whose role is uncertain. Deletions cut 7 bases from V and 3 bases from J, with 28 bases between. This CDR3 comprises 19 residues. The CDR3 DNA follows: TGCGCCAGCAATTCAATAGGGTTAGACGGGATGGGCAACAATCAGCCCCAGCATTTT. Amino acid sequence: CASNSIGLDGMGNNQPQHF.

The sample holds many counts of this clonotype. The CDR3 sequence is CASSQSGTGEQAFF. The CDR3 DNA sequence: TGTGCCAGCAGCCAATCCGGGACAGGGGAACAAGCTTTCTTT. The chain joins TRBV4-2 to TRBJ1-1, with 10 positions matching TRBD1. J lost 9 bases, V lost 2 bases, and 6 bases had no gene match. The length of the CDR3 is 14 residues. CDR1 is LGHNA, CDR2 YNFKEQ, per germline.

This clonotype was found many times. The V and J genes are TRBV7-2 and TRBJ1-2; D uncertain. Germline V lookup: CDR1 SGHTA, CDR2 FQGNSA. The ends were cut back, 5 bases at V and 0 bases at J, with 10 bases in the middle. The CDR3 totals 14 residues. The CDR3 DNA reads TGTGCCAGCAGCGGACGTAGTTCTAACTATGGCTACACCTTC. As protein: CASSGRSSNYGYTF.

This clonotype occurred many times. The chain combines TRBV7-2 with TRBJ1-6; D possibly corresponds to TRBD1 (5 bases). CDR3 length equals 17 residues. V lost 11 bases, J lost 0 bases, and 20 bases lay in between. Germline V gene sequence: CDR1 SGHTA, CDR2 FQGNSA. The CDR3: CAPDLLRGASYNSPLHF. The CDR3 DNA reads TGTGCCCCGGACCTTTTGAGGGGCGCCTCCTATAATTCACCCCTCCACTTT. The variable domain in full, completed from reference TRBV7-2 and TRBJ1-6, reads GAGVSQSPSNKVTEKGKDVELRCDPISGHTALYWYRQSLGQGLEFLIYFQGNSAPDKSGLPSDRFSAERTGGSVSTLTIQRTQQEDSAVYLCAPDLLRGASYNSPLHFGNGTRLTVT.

The sample holds many counts of this clonotype. V and J are TRBV6-5 and TRBJ2-1, with a weak D call TRBD1 (6 bases). This CDR3 is 13 amino acids long. Germline lookup yields CDR1 MNHEY and CDR2 SVGAGI. The V end was cut by 6 bases, the J end by 8 bases, with 14 bases between. The CDR3 DNA is TGTGCCAGCAGACCCCAGGGGTTCTATGAGCAGTTCTTC. Its translation: CASRPQGFYEQFF.

This chain links TRBV20-1 with TRBJ2-1; D may be TRBD2 (6 bases). There are 13 residues in the CDR3. The V end was cut by 0 bases, the J end by 9 bases, with 12 bases between. Looked up from germline, CDR1 is DFQATT and CDR2 is SNEGSKA (reference sequence). CDR3 in amino acids: CSAREGGLSEQFF. Here the CDR3 DNA reads TGCAGTGCTAGAGAAGGAGGGTTGTCTGAGCAGTTCTTC.

A remark on this clonotype: With a much larger clone just one base away, this may be a read error. V and J are TRBV20-1 and TRBJ2-3; D is perhaps TRBD1 (5 bases). CDR1 and CDR2 from the germline V gene are DFQATT and SNEGSKA (reference sequence). The CDR3 sequence is 16 residues long. V shed 3 bases and J shed 2 bases, with 18 bases lying between them. As DNA, the CDR3 is TGCAGTGCTAGGAGGTCAGGGTCAGTTAACACAGATACGCAGTATTTT. It specifies CSARRSGSVNTDTQYF.

This clonotype has a count of ten or more. The chain uses TRBV9 and TRBJ2-3; tentative D call: TRBD2 (6 bases). With 2 bases removed from V and 1 base from J, the gap between germline ends came to 14 bases. The CDR3 is made up of 16 amino acids. In germline, CDR1 is SGDLS, CDR2 YYNGEE. DNA of the CDR3: TGTGCCAGCAGCGTGGGGACCGGGACTGGCACAGATACGCAGTATTTT. The encoded protein is CASSVGTGTGTDTQYF. Full variable domain (rest looked up from reference TRBV9 and TRBJ2-3): DSGVTQTPKHLITATGQRVTLRCSPRSGDLSVYWYQQSLDQGLQFLIQYYNGEERAKGNILERFSAQQFPDLHSELNLSSLELGDSALYFCASSVGTGTGTDTQYFGPGTRLTVL.